This T cell receptor beta chain is drawn from a study of Tregs in tolerant kidney transplant recipients. Sequencing was performed with immunoSEQ multiplex PCR; in TCRdb, only in-frame clones are kept and a portion is missing. The data show 45,000 to 55,000 clones, with approximately 90% seen just once and 13% to 15% held by the top ten. Related graft donors supplied nonmyeloablative bone marrow transplants, and mixed chimerism was transient. Unstimulated Tregs (CD4+CD25+CD127-) and CD4+CD25- non-Tregs were sorted from PBMCs. V was trimmed by 2 bases and J by 4 bases, leaving 11 bases between them. Germline-derived CDR1 and CDR2 are SGHDN and FVKESK. This CDR3 spans 14 amino acids.

The chain combines TRBV14 with TRBJ1-2; possible D gene TRBD1, 5 bases. The TCR sequence derives from a human patient who received a combined kidney and bone marrow transplant. Some T cells may originate from the graft donor. Source: CD8+ T cells from blood (PBMCs), taken 24 months after the transplant. The CDR3 coding sequence is TGTGCCAGCAGCCAACAGGGAGGGAGCTATGGCTACACCTTC. Its translation is CASSQQGGSYGYTF.